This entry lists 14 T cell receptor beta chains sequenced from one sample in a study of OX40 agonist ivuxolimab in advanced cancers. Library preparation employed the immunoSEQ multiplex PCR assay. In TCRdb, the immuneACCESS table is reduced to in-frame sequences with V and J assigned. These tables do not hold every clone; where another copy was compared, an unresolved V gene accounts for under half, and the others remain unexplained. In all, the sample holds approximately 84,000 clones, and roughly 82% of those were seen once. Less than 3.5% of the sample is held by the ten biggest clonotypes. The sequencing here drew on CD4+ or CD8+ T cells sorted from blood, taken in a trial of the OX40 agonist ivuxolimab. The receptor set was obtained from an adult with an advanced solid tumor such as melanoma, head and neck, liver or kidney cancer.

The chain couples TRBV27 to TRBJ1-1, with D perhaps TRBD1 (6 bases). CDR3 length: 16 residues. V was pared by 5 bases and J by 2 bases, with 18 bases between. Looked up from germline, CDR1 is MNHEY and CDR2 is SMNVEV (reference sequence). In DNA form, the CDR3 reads TGTGCCAGCAGTGCCTCGGGGACACCGCTTAACACTGAAGCTTTCTTT. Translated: CASSASGTPLNTEAFF.

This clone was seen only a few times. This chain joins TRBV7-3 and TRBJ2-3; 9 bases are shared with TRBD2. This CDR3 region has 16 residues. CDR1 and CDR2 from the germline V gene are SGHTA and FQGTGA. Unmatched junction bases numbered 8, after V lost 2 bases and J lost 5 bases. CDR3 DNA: TGTGCCAGCAGCTTAGAACCTAGCGGGAACATAGATACGCAGTATTTT. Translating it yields CASSLEPSGNIDTQYF.

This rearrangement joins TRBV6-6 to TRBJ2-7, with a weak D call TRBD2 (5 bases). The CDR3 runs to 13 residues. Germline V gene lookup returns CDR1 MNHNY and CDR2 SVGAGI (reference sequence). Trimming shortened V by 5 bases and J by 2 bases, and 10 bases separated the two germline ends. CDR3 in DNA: TGTGCCAGCAGTCGATTCGGGACCTACGAGCAGTACGTC. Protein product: CASSRFGTYEQYV.

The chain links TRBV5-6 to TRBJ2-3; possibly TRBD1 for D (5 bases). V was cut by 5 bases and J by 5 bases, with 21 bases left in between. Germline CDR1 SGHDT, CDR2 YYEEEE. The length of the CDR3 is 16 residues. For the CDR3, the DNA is TGTGCCAGCAGTTACCCCCAGGTTAAGGGGCAAGATACGCAGTATTTT. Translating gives CASSYPQVKGQDTQYF.

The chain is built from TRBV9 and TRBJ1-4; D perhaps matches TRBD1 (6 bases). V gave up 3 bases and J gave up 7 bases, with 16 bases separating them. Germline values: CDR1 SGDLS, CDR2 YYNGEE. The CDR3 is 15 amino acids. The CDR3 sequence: CASSAGGGKSEKLFF. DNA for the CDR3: TGTGCCAGCAGCGCCGGGGGGGGCAAGAGTGAAAAACTGTTTTTT. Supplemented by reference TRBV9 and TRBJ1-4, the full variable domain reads DSGVTQTPKHLITATGQRVTLRCSPRSGDLSVYWYQQSLDQGLQFLIQYYNGEERAKGNILERFSAQQFPDLHSELNLSSLELGDSALYFCASSAGGGKSEKLFFGSGTQLSVL.

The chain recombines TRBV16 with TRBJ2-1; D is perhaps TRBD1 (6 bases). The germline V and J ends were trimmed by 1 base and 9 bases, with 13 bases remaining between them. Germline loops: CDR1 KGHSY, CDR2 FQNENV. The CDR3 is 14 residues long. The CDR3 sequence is CASSQFARGGEQFF. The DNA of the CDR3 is TGTGCCAGCAGCCAATTTGCCAGGGGCGGTGAGCAGTTCTTC.

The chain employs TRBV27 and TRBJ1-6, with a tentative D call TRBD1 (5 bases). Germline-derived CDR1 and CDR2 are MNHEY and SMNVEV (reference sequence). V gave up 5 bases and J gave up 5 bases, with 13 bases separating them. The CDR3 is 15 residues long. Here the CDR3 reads CASSPLQGNNSPLHF. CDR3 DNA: TGTGCCAGCAGTCCACTCCAGGGAAATAATTCACCCCTCCACTTT.

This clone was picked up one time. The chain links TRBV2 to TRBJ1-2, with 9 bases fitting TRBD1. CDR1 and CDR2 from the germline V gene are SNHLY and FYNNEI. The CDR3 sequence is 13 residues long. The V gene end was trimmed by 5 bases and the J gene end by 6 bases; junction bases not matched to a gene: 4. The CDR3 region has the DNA TGTGCCAGCAGTCCGGGACAGGGAAATGGCTACACCTTC. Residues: CASSPGQGNGYTF.

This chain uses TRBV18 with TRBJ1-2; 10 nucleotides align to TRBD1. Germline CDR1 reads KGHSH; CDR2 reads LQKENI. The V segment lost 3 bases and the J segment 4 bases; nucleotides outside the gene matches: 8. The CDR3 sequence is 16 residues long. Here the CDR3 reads CASSPQRGQGSYGYTF. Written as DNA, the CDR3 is TGTGCCAGCTCACCGCAGCGGGGACAGGGGAGCTATGGCTACACCTTC.

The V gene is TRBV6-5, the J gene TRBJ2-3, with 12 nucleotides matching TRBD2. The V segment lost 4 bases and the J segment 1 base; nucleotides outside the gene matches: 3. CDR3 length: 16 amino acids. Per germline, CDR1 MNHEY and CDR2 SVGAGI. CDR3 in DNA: TGTGCCAGCAGTTCTCGGACTAGCGGGGGCACAGATACGCAGTATTTT. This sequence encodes CASSSRTSGGTDTQYF.

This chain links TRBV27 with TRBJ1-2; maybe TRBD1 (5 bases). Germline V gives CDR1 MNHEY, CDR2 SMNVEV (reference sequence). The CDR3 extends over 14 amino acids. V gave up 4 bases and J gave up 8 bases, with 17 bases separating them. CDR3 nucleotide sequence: TGTGCCAGCAGTTCCGAGGGGCCCCGTGGAGGCTACACCTTC. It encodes CASSSEGPRGGYTF.

CDR3 bases: TGTGCCAGCTCAGGAACCGGGACAGGGGAATACAATGAGCAGTTCTTC. It is translated as CASSGTGTGEYNEQFF. The chain recombines TRBV18 with TRBJ2-1, with 10 bases that match TRBD1. The CDR3 has 16 residues. J lost 4 bases, V lost 5 bases, and 8 bases had no gene match. Per the germline V gene, CDR1 is KGHSH and CDR2 is LQKENI.

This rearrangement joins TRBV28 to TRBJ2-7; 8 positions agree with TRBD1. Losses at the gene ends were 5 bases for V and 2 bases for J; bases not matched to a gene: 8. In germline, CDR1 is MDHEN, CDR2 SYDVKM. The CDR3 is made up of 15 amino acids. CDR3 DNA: TGTGCCAGCAGTACGGACAGGGTGGTCCCCTACGAGCAGTACTTC. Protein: CASSTDRVVPYEQYF.

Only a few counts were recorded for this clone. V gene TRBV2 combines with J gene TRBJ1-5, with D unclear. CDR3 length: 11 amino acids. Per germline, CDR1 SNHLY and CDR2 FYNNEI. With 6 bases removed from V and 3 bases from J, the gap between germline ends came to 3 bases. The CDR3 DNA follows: TGTGCCAGCAGGTACAATCAGCCCCAGCATTTT. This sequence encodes CASRYNQPQHF. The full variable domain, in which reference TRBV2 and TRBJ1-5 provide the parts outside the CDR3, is EPEVTQTPSHQVTQMGQEVILRCVPISNHLYFYWYRQILGQKVEFLVSFYNNEISEKSEIFDDQFSVERPDGSNFTLKIRSTKLEDSAMYFCASRYNQPQHFGDGTRLSIL.